A selection of T cell receptor beta chains follows, all from one sample in a study of T cells in Graves' hyperthyroidism and ophthalmopathy. TCRdb re-called the multiplex PCR reads through MiXCR, storing one row per CDR3 protein. The sample includes around 300,000 distinct CDR3 sequences, approximately 20% of them seen just once. Sequencing used blood. The source of these receptors is a man aged 30 to 45 with Graves' ophthalmopathy. Each CDR3 is given without its conserved first and last residue. D genes are given only for firm matches.

j_call,d_call,v_call,cdr3_aa
TRBJ2-5,NA,TRBV29-1,SCRGPYQETQY
TRBJ2-1,NA,TRBV11-3,ASSLPLDHYNEQF
TRBJ2-2,TRBD2,TRBV5-4,ASSPEFGLAGGRFGGELF
TRBJ2-5,TRBD1,TRBV28,ASSLDRARKTQY
TRBJ1-1,NA,TRBV12-5,ASGPGIQTGTEAF
TRBJ2-3,NA,TRBV19,ASSIDGGGQDTQY
TRBJ2-1,NA,TRBV12-3/TRBV12-4,ASSSRGIYNEQF
TRBJ2-1,NA,TRBV3-1,ASSQGSNEQF
TRBJ1-2,NA,TRBV28,ASSPPPGARHGYT
TRBJ1-1,NA,TRBV28,ASSPRPDGTEAF
TRBJ2-7,NA,TRBV6-6,ASSYLEVPSYEQY